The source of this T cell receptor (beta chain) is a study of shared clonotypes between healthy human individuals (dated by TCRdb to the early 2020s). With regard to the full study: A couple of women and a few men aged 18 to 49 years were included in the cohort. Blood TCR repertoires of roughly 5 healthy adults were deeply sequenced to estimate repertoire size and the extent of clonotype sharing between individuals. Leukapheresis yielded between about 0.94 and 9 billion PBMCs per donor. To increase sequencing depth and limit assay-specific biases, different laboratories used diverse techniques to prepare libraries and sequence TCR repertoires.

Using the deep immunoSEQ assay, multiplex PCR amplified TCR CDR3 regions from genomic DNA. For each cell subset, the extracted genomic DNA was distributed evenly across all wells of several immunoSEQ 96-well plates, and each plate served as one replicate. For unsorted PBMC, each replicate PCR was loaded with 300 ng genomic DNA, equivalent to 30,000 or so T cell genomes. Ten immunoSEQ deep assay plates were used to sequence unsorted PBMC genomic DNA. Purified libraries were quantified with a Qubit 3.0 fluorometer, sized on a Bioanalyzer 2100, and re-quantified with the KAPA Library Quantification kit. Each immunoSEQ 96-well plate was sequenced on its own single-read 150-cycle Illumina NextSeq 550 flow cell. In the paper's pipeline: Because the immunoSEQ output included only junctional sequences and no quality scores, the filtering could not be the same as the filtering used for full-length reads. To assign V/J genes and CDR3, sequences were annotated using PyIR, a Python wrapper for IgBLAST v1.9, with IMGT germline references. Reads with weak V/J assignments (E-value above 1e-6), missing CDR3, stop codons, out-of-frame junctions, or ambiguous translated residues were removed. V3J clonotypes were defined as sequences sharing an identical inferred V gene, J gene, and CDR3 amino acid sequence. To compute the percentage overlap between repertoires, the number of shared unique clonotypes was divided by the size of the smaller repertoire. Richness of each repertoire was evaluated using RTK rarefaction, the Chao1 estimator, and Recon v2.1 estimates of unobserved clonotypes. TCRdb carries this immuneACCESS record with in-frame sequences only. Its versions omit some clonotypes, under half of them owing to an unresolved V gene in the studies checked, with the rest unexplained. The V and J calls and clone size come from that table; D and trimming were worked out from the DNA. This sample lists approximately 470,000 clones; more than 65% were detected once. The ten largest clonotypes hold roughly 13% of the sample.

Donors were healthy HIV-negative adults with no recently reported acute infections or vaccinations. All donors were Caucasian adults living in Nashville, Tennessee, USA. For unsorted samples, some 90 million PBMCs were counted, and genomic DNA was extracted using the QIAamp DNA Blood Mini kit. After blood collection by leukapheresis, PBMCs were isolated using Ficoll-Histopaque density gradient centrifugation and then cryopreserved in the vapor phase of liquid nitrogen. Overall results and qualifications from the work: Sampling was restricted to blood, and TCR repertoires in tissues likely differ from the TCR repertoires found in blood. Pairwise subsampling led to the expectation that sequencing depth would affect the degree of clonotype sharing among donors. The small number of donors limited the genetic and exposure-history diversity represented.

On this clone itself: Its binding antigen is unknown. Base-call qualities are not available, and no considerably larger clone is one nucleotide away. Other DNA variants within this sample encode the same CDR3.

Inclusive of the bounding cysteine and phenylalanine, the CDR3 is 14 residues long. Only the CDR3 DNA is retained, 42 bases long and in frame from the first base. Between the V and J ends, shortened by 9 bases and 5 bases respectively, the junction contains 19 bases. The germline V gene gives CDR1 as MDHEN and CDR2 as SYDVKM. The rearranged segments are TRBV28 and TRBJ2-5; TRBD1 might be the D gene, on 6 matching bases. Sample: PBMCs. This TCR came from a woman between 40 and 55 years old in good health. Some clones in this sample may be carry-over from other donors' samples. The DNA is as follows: TGTGCCAGTCATCTTTCAGGGGCGTCGGAGACCCAGTACTTC. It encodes CASHLSGASETQYF.